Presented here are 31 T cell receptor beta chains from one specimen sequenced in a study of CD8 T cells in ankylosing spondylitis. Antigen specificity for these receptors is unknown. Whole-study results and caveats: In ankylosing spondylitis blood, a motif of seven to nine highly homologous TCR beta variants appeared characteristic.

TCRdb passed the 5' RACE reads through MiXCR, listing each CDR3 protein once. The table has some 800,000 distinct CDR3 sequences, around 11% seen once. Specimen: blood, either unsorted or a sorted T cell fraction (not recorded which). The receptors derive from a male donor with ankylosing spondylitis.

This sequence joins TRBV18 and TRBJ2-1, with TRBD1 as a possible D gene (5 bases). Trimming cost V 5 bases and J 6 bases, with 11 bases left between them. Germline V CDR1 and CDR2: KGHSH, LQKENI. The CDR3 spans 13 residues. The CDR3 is CASSFDRSNEQFF. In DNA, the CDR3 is TGTGCCAGCTCATTCGACAGAAGCAATGAGCAGTTCTTC.

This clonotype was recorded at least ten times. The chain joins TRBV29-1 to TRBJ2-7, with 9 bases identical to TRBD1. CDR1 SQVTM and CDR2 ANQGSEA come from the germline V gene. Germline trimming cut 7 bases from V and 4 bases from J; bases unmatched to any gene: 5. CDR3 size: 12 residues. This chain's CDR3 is CSAGTGPYEQYF. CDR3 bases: TGCAGCGCAGGGACAGGGCCGTACGAGCAGTACTTC.

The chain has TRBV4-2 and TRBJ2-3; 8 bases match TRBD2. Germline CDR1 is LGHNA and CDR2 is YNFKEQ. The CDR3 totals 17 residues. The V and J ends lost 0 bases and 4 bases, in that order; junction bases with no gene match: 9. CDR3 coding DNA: TGTGCCAGCAGCCAAGAGAAAAGGCTAGCGGGTTCAGATACGCAGTATTTT. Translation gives CASSQEKRLAGSDTQYF.

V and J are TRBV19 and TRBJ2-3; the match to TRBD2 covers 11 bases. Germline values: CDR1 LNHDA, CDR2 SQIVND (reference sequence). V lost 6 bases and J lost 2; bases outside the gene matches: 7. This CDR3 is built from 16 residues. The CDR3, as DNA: TGTGCCAGTAGGTTGGGGACTAGCGGATCCACAGATACGCAGTATTTT. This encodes CASRLGTSGSTDTQYF.

CDR3 DNA sequence: TGCGCCAGCAGCCCAGTGGGACAGGCTAATTCACCCCTCCACTTT. Translation: CASSPVGQANSPLHF. The J gene is TRBJ1-6, the V gene TRBV4-3; TRBD1 matches 8 bases. Germline CDR1 reads LGHNA; CDR2 reads YSLEER. The CDR3 extends over 15 amino acids. The junction had 5 bases not matched to a gene; V was cut back by 4 bases and J by 6 bases.

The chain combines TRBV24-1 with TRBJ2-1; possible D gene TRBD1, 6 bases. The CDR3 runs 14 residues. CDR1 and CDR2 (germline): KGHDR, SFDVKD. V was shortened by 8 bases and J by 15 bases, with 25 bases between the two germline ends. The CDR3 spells CATNPSGTPGGAFF. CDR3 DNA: TGTGCCACCAATCCTTCCGGGACACCCGGTGGTGCGTTCTTC.

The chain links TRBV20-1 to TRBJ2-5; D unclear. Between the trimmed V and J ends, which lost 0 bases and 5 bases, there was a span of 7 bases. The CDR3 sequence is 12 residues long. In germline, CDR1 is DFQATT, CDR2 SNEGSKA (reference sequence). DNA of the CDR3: TGCAGTGCTAGAGAAAGTCAGGAGACCCAGTACTTC. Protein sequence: CSARESQETQYF.

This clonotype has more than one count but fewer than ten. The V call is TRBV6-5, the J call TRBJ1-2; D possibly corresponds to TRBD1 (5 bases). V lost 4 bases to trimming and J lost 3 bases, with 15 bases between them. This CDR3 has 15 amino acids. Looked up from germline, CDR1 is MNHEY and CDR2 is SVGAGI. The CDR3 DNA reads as TGTGCCAGCAGTTTCGTCCCCGGGACGGACTATGGCTACACCTTC. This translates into CASSFVPGTDYGYTF.

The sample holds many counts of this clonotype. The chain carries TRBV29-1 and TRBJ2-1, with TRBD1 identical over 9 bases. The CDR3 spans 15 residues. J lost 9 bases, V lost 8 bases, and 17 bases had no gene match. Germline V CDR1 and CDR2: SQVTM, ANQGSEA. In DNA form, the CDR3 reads TGCAGCACGGAAGTACTCGGGACAGGGTTTTTTGAGCAGTTCTTC. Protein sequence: CSTEVLGTGFFEQFF.

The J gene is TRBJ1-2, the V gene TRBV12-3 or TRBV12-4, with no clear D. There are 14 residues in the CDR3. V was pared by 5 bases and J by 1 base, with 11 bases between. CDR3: CASSPSGGNYGYTF. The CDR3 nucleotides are TGTGCCAGCAGTCCCTCAGGCGGTAACTATGGCTACACCTTC.

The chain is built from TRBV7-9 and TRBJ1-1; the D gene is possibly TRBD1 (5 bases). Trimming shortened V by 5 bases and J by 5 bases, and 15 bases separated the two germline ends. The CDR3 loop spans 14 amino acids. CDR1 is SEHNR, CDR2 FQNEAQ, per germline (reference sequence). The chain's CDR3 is CASSPVPPGTEAFF. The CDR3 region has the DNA TGTGCCAGCAGCCCCGTCCCCCCAGGGACTGAAGCTTTCTTT.

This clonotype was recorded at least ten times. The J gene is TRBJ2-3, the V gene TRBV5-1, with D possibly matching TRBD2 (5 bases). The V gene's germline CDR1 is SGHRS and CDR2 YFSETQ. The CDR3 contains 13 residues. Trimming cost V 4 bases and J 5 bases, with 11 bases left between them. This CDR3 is CASSPREGDTQYF. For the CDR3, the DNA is TGCGCCAGCAGCCCCCGGGAAGGAGATACGCAGTATTTT.

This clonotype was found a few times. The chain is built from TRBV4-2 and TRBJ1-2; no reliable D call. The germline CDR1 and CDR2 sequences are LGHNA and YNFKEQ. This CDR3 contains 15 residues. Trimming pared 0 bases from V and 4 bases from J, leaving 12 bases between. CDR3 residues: CASSQDEQRGYGYTF. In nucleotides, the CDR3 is TGTGCCAGCAGCCAAGATGAGCAGCGAGGCTATGGCTACACCTTC.

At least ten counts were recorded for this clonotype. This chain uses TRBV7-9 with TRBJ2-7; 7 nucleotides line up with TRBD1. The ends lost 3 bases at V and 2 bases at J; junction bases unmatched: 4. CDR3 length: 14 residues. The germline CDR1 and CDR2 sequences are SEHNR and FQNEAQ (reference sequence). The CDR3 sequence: CASSFTGETYEQYF. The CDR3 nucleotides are TGTGCCAGCAGCTTTACAGGGGAAACCTACGAGCAGTACTTC.

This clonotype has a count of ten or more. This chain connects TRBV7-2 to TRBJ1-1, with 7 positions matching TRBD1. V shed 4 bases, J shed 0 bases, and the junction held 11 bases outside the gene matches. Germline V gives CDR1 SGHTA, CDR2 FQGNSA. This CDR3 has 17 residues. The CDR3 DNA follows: TGTGCCAGCAGCTCCTACAGGGGATCCCTCATGAACACTGAAGCTTTCTTT. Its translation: CASSSYRGSLMNTEAFF.

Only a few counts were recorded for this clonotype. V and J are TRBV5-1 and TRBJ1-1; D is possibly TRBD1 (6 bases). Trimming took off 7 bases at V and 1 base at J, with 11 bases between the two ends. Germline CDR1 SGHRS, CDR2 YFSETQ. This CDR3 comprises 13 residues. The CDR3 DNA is TGCGCCAGCGGCCGGGACAAGAACACTGAAGCTTTCTTT. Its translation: CASGRDKNTEAFF.

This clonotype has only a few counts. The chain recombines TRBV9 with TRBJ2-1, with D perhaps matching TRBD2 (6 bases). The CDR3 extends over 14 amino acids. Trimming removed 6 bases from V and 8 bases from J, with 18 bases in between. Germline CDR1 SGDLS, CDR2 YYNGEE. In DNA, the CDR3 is TGTGCCAGCAAAATGGGGGAGGCATTCGATGAGCAGTTCTTC. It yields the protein CASKMGEAFDEQFF. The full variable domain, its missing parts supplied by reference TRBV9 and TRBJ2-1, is DSGVTQTPKHLITATGQRVTLRCSPRSGDLSVYWYQQSLDQGLQFLIQYYNGEERAKGNILERFSAQQFPDLHSELNLSSLELGDSALYFCASKMGEAFDEQFFGPGTRLTVL.

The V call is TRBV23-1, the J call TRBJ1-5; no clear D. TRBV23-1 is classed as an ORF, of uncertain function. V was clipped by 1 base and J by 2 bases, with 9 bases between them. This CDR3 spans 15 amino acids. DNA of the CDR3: TGCGCCAGCAGTCAATATAAGGCCCGCAATCAGCCCCAGCATTTT. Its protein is CASSQYKARNQPQHF.

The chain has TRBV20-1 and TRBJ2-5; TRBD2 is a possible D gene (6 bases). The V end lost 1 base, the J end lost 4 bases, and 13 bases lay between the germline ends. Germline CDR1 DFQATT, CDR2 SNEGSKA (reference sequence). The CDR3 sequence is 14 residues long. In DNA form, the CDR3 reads TGCAGTGCTAGAGTAGCACTAGCAGCAGAGACCCAGTACTTC. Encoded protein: CSARVALAAETQYF.

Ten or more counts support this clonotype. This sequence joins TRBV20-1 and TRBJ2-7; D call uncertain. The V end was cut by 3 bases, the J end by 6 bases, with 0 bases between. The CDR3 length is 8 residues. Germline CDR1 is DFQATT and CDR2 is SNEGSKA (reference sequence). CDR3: CSASEQYF. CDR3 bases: TGCAGTGCTAGCGAGCAGTACTTC.

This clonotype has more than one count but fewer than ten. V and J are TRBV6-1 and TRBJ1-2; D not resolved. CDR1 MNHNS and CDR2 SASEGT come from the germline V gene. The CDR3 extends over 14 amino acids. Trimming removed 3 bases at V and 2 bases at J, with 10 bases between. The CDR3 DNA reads TGTGCCAGCAGTGAGGGAAATACAAACTATGGCTACACCTTC. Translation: CASSEGNTNYGYTF.

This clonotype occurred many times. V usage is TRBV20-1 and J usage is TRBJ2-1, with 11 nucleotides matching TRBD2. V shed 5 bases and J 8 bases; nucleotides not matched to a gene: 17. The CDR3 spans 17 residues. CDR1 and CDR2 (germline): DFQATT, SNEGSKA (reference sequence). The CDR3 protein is CSAELLGLAGLRDEQFF. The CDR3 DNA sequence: TGCAGTGCTGAGCTGCTAGGACTAGCGGGCTTGAGAGATGAGCAGTTCTTC.

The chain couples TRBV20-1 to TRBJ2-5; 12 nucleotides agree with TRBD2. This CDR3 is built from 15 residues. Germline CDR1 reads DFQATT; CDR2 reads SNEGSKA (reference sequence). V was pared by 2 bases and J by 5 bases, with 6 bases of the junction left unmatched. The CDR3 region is CSARPRTSGVETQYF. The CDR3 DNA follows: TGCAGTGCTAGACCTAGGACTAGCGGGGTTGAGACCCAGTACTTC.

CDR3 in amino acids: CATSDWTTSGVQETQYF. The CDR3 region has the DNA TGTGCCACCAGTGATTGGACGACTAGCGGGGTACAAGAGACCCAGTACTTC. The chain employs TRBV24-1 and TRBJ2-5, with 11 positions matching TRBD2. The CDR3 is made up of 17 amino acids. V shed 2 bases, J shed 2 bases, and the junction held 6 bases outside the gene matches. CDR1 is KGHDR and CDR2 is SFDVKD in the germline V gene.

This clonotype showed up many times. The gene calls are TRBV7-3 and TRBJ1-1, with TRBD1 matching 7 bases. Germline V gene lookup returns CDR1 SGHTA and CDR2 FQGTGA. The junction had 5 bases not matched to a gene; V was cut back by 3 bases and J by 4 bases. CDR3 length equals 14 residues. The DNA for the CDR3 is TGTGCCAGCAGCTTTACAGGGGTAGGCACTGAAGCTTTCTTT. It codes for CASSFTGVGTEAFF. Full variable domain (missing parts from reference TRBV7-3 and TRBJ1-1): GAGVSQTPSNKVTEKGKYVELRCDPISGHTALYWYRQSLGQGPEFLIYFQGTGAADDSGLPNDRFFAVRPEGSVSTLKIQRTERGDSAVYLCASSFTGVGTEAFFGQGTRLTVV.

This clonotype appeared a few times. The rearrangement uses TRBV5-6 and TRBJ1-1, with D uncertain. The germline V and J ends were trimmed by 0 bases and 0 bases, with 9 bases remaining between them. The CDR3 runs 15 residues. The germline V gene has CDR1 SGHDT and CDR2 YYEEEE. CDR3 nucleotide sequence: TGTGCCAGCAGCTTGGCTTACAGAATGAACACTGAAGCTTTCTTT. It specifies CASSLAYRMNTEAFF.

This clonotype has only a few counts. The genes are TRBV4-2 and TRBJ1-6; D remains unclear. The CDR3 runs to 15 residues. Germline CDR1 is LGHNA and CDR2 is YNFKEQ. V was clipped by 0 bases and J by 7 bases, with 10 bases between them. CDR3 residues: CASSQERGYNSPLHF. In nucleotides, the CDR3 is TGTGCCAGCAGCCAAGAACGAGGGTACAATTCACCCCTCCACTTT.

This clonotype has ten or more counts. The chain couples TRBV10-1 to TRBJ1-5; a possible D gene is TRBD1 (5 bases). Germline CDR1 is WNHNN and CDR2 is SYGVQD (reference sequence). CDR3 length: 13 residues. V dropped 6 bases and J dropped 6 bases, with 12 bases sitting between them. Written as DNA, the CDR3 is TGCGCCAGCAGCGGGGACGTCTCTCAGCCCCAGCATTTT. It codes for CASSGDVSQPQHF.

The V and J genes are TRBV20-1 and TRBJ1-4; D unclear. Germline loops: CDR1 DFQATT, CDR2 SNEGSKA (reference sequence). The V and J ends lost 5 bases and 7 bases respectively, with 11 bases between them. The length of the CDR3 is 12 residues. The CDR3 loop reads CSAFNPSEKLFF. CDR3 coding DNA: TGCAGTGCTTTCAACCCGAGTGAAAAACTGTTTTTT.

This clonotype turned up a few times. CDR3 in DNA: TGTGCCAGCAGCTTAGTTATGGCTAGCGCTTGGCAAGAGACCCAGTACTTC. It specifies CASSLVMASAWQETQYF. The chain carries TRBV7-8 and TRBJ2-5, with D perhaps matching TRBD2 (6 bases). CDR1 is SGHVS, CDR2 FQNEAQ, per germline. The CDR3 runs to 17 residues. Trimming cost V 1 base and J 2 bases, with 17 bases left between them.

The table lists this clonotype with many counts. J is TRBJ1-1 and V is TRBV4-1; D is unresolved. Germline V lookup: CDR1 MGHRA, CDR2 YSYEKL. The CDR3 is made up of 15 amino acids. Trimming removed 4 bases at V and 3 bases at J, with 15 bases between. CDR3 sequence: CASSPKGSLHTEAFF. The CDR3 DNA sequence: TGCGCCAGCAGCCCTAAAGGGAGTCTTCACACTGAAGCTTTCTTT.